The source of this TCR beta chain is a study of PD-L1 blockade in urothelial cancer. This clone has a handful of counts. The assay was immunoSEQ multiplex PCR, and TCRdb's table has in-frame clones only and misses some. Counted here are fewer than 45,000 clones, over 70% occurring once; the ten biggest clones make up approximately 3.5%. V was shortened by 5 bases and J by 11 bases, with 15 bases between the two germline ends. CDR3 size: 12 residues. The germline CDR1 and CDR2 sequences are SNHLY and FYNNEI. The TCR sequence derives from a man aged 65 to 79 with urothelial cancer. The rearrangement uses TRBV2 and TRBJ1-1; D might be TRBD1 (5 bases). The sample in question was PBMCs, obtained around atezolizumab (anti-PD-L1) treatment. The CDR3 DNA follows: TGTGCCAGCAGTAGCCGTTGGGGCCAGGCTTTCTTT. Translated, it gives CASSSRWGQAFF.